These T cell receptor beta chains were read from a single sample in a study of CXCR3-negative and CXCR3-positive naive CD8 T cells. TCRdb reprocessed the 5' RACE reads and keeps a single row for each CDR3 protein, giving no DNA. The sample table sets out 60,000 or so distinct CDR3 sequences. The source material was memory CD8+ T cells from blood. These receptors were taken from a human donor in good health. Some clones in this sample may be carry-over from other donors' samples. Each CDR3 is given with its conserved first and last residue. Size is stated for part of the rows, as once, few or many counts, or as a class when the clone is expanded.

size,V,J,CDR3
.,TRBV4-3,TRBJ2-2,CASSPLGGDTGELFF
medium-sized,TRBV10-3,TRBJ1-2,CAISESRQRRDGYTF
.,TRBV5-4,TRBJ2-7,CASSLEVLAGMGYEQYF
.,TRBV7-2,TRBJ2-3,CASRRLAGGPDTQYF
.,TRBV19,TRBJ2-1,CASSIAGTASYNEQFF
.,TRBV5-1,TRBJ1-2,CASSLRGLDYGYTF
.,TRBV29-1,TRBJ2-2,CSVEGAVSGELFF
.,TRBV5-5,TRBJ2-3,CASSSQGAETDTQYF
.,TRBV2,TRBJ2-5,CASSVWPGKETQYF
.,TRBV4-3,TRBJ2-7,CASSQWNLPNNEQFF
.,TRBV6-2/TRBV6-3,TRBJ2-1,CASSLGASVVNEQFF
.,TRBV20-1,TRBJ2-1,CSASPLVSPYNEQFF
.,TRBV27,TRBJ2-1,CASRGGGYNEQFF
.,TRBV5-1,TRBJ2-5,CASSWAGEPQETQYF
.,TRBV23-1,TRBJ2-5,CASVPTGVRETQYF
large,TRBV29-1,TRBJ2-1,CSATGTDYNEQFF
.,TRBV27,TRBJ1-4,CASSFDTTAGELFF
.,TRBV29-1,TRBJ2-2,CSVYLVGELFF
.,TRBV20-1,TRBJ1-1,CSARMARDTEAFF
.,TRBV4-3,TRBJ2-7,CASSQDREPQYF
.,TRBV27,TRBJ2-1,CASSPLSGGIYNEQFF